This T cell receptor beta chain was obtained from a study of blood T cell repertoires in COVID-19. Study overall: The samples span acute and convalescent COVID-19 from the United States, Italy and Spain. Sample material is recorded as cDNA or gDNA derived from T cells, B-cell-depleted T cells, or PBMCs.

Only a few counts were recorded for this clone. Per the original methods: Amplification with reference gene primers provided the estimates of nucleated cell counts. The repertoire was sequenced with immunoSEQ multiplex PCR; TCRdb's copy has only in-frame clones and lacks some. That table gives V, J and clone size, and the DNA gave D and trimming. Here the sample spans hundreds of thousands of clones, roughly 80% being singletons. J gave up 5 bases and V 5 bases, and 5 bases lay outside the gene matches. This CDR3 has 12 amino acids. Germline V CDR1 and CDR2: SQVTM, ANQGSEA. This chain links TRBV29-1 with TRBJ2-7; 8 bases match TRBD1. The sample taken for sequencing was peripheral blood. The TCR sequence derives from a woman aged 45-65 years with active or convalescent COVID-19. The CDR3 sequence is CSVRTGSHEQYF. The DNA of the CDR3 is TGCAGCGTTCGGACAGGGAGCCACGAGCAGTACTTC.